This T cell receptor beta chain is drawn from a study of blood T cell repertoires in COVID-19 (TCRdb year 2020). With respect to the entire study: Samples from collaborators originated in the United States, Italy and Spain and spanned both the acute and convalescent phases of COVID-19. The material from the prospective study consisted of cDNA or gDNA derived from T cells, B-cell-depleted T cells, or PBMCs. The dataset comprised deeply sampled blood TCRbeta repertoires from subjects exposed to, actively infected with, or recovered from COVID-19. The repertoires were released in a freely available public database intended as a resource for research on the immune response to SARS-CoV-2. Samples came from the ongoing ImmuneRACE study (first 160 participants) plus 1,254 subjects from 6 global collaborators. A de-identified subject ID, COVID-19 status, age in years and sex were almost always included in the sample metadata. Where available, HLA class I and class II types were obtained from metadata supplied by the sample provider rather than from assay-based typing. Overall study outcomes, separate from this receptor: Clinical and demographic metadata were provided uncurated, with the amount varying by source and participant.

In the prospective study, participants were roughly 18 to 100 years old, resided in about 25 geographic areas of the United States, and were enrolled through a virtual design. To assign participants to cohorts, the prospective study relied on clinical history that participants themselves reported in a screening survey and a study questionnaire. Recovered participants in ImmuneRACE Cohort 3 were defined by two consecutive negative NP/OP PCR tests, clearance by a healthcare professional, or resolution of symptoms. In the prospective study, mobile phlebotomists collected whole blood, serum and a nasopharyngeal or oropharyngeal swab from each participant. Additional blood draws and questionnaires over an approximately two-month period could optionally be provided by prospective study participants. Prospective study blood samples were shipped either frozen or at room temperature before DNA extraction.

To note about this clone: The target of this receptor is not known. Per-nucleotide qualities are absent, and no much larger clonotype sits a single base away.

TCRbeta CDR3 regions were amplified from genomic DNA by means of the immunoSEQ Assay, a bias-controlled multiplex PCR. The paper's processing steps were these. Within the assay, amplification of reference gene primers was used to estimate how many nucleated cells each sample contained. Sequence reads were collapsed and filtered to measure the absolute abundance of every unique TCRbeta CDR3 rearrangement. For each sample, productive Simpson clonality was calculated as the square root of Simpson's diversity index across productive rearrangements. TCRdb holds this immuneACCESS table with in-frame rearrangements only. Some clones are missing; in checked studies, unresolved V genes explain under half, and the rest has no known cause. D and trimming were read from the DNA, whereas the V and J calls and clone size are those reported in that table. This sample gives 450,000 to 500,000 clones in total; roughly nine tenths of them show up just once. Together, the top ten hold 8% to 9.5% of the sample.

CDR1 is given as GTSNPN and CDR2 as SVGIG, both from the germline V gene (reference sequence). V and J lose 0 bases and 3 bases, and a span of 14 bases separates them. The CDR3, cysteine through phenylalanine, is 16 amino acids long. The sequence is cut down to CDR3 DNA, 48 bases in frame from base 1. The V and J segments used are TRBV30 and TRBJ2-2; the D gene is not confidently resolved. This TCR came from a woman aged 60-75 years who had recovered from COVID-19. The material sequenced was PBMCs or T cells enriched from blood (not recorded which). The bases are TGTGCCTGGAGTGTACGGTACCAGGTGTACACCGGGGAGCTGTTTTTT. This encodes CAWSVRYQVYTGELFF.